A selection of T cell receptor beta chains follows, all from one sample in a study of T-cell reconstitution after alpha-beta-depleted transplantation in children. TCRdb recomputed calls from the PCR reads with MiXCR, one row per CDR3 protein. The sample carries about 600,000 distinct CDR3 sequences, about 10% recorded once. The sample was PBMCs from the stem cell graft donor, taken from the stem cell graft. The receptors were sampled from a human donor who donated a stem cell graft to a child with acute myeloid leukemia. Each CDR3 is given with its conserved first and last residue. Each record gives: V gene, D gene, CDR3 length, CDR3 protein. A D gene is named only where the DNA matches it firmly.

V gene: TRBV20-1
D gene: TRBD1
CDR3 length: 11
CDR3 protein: CSAIRGHEQYF

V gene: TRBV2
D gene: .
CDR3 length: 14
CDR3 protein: CASSAGASQETQYF

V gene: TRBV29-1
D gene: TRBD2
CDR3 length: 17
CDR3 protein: CSVERPSGLAGYNEQFF

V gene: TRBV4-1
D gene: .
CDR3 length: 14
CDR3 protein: CASSQPGIADTQYF

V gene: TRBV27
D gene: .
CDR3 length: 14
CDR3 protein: CASSWTGVGETQYF

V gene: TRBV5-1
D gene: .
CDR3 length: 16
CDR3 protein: CASSSILLGGYNEQFF

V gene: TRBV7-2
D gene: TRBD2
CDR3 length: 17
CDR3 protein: CASSLARLAGETGELFF

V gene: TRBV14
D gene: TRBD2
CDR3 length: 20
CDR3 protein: CASSQEMGKLAGPTPHEQFF

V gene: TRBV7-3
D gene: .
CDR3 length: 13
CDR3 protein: CASSVSEGYEQYF

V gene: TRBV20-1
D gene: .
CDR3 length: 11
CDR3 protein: CSAVDWDTQYF

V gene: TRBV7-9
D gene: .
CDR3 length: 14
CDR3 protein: CASSLGRGNHEQYF

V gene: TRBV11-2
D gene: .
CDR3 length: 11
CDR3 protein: CASSLVDIQYF

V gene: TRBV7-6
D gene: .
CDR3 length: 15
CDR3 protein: CASRRDSLENNEQFF

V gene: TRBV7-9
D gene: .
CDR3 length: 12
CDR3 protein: CASSLVVNEQFF

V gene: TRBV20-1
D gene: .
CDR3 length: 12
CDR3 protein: CSARLDSFGQFF

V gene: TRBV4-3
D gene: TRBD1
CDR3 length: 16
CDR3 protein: CASSQEGQGGSDTQYF

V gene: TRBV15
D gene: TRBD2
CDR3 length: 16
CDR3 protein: CATSPRGGLVDNEQFF

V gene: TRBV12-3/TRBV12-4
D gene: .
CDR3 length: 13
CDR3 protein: CASLGGGRNEQFF

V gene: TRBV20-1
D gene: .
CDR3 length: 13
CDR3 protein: CSALTLEQETQYF

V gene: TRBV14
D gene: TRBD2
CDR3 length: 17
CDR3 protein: CASSQGFSGVTYNEQFF

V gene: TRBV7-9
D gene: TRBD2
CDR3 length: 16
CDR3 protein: CASSPLGLAAVHTQYF

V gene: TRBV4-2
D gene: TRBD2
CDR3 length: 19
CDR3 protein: CASSQDPRFSAGGAYEQYF

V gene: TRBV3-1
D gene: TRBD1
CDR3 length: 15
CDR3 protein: CASSQTGTDAYEQYF

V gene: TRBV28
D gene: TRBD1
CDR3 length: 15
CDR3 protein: CASYSTGQEQYEQYF

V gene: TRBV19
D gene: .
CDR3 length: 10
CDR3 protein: CATRTTEAFF